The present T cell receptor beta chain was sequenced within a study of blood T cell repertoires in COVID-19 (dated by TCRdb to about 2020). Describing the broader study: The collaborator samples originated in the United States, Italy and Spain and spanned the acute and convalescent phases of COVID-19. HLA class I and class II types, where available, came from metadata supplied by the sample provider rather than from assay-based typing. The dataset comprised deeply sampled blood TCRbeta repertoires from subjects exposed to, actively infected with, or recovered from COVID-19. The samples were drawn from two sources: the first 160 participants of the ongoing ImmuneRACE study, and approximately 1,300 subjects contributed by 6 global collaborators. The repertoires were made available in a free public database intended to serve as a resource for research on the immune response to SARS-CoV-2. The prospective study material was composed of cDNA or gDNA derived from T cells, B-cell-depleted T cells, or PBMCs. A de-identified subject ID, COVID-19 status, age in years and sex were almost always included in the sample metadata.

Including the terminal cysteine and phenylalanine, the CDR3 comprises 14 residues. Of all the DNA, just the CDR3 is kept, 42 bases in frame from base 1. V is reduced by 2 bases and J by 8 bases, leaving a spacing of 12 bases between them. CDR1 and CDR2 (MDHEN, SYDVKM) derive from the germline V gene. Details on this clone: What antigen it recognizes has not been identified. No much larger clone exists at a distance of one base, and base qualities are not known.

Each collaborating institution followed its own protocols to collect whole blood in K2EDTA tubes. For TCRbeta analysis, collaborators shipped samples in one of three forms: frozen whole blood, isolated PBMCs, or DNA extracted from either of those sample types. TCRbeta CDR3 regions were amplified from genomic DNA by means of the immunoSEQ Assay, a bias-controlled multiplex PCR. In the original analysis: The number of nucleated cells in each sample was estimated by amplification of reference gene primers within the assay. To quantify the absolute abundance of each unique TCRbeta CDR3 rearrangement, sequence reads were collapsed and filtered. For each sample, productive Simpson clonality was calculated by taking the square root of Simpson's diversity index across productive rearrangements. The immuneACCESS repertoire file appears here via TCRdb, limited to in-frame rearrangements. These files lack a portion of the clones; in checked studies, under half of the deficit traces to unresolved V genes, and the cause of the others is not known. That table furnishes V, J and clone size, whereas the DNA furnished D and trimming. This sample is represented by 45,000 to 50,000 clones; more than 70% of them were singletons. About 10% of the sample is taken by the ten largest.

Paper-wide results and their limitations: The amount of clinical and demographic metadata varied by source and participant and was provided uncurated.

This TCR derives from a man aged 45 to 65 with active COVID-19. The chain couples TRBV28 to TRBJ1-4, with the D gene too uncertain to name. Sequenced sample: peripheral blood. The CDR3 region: CASSLGSSGEKLFF. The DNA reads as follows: TGTGCCAGCAGTTTAGGGAGCTCGGGGGAAAAACTGTTTTTT.